This T cell receptor (beta chain) emerged from a study of shared clonotypes between healthy human individuals. General study findings and limits: Though the depth was large, rarefaction showed that sorted-subset sequencing was incomplete.

Germline-derived CDR1 and CDR2 are MGHRA and YSYEKL. This CDR3 is built from 15 residues. After removal of 3 bases from V and 6 bases from J, the junction contained 9 bases not matched to a gene. In the naive CD8 group, cells lacked CD45RO and were positively selected for CCR7, so terminally differentiated effector memory CD45RA+ cells were left out. Every subset had its genomic DNA shared out evenly among several immunoSEQ plates. The authors loaded about 200 ng DNA, 25,000 to 30,000 T cell genomes, into sorted-subset replicate PCRs. As processed by the authors: Junction-only sequences produced by ImmunoSEQ had no quality scores, so filtering differed. Repertoires were generated with immunoSEQ multiplex PCR, while TCRdb's copy carries only in-frame clones and drops some. V and J calls and clone size are copied from that table; D and trimming were computed from the DNA. The sample has 2 million to 2.5 million clones, roughly 91% seen once.

Notes on this clone: Its antigen remains unknown.

V and J are TRBV4-1 and TRBJ1-2; 8 bases agree with TRBD1. The TCR sequence derives from a man in his late teens or twenties in good health. Some clones in this sample may be carry-over from other donors' samples. The sample comprised naive CD8+ T cells from PBMCs. The CDR3 region has the DNA TGCGCCAGCAGCCAGAAGACAGGGGCTACAAATGGCTACACCTTC. As protein: CASSQKTGATNGYTF.